Following are 2 T cell receptor beta chains from one sample sequenced in a study of Ad26.COV2.S vaccination and SARS-CoV-2 variants. Treatment defined: around 19 received Ad26.COV2.S at low or high dose, single or two shots; 5 received placebo; per-sample allocation not given. Samples analyzed were those drawn on day 63 after the first vaccine or placebo injection. Only in-frame clones appear in the TCRdb table, and some are missing; sequencing was by immunoSEQ multiplex PCR. The data contain hundreds of thousands of clones, about 90% of them seen just once; the ten biggest clones take up under 2%. The specimen was peripheral blood, collected in a trial of Ad26.COV2.S vaccine versus placebo. These receptors were collected from a person aged 18-60 years who received the Ad26.COV2.S COVID-19 vaccine or a placebo.

This chain connects TRBV9 to TRBJ1-2; the D gene is possibly TRBD1 (6 bases). The germline CDR1 and CDR2 sequences are SGDLS and YYNGEE. This CDR3 spans 15 amino acids. Trimming removed 0 bases from V and 5 bases from J, with 14 bases in between. CDR3 DNA: TGTGCCAGCAGCGTAGATAGGACAGAGAGTTATGGCTACACCTTC. This gives the protein CASSVDRTESYGYTF.

This chain uses TRBV28 with TRBJ1-2, with 8 bases that match TRBD1. Germline loops: CDR1 MDHEN, CDR2 SYDVKM. This CDR3 comprises 14 residues. Trimming cost V 6 bases and J 4 bases; bases outside gene matches: 7. This chain's CDR3 is CASRLTTGVYGYTF. The CDR3 nucleotides are TGTGCCAGCAGACTGACGACAGGGGTCTATGGCTACACCTTC.